Presented here are 17 T cell receptor beta chains from one specimen sequenced in a study of CD8 T cells in Susac syndrome. Random hexamers were used to reverse transcribe the RNA input (about 0.5 to 1 ug). Using its own MiXCR run on the immunoSEQ multiplex PCR reads, TCRdb lists one record per CDR3 protein. The sample holds 100,000 to 150,000 distinct CDR3 sequences, over 85% seen once. What was sequenced was CD8+ T cells from PBMCs. All receptors come from a human donor with Susac syndrome.

CDR3 region: CASSLVNREGETQYF. As DNA, the CDR3 is TGTGCCAGCAGCTTAGTCAACAGGGAAGGAGAGACCCAGTACTTC. J is TRBJ2-5 and V is TRBV7-9, with D possibly matching TRBD1 (6 bases). The CDR3 sequence is 15 residues long. V gave up 1 base and J gave up 4 bases, with 13 bases separating them. In germline, CDR1 is SEHNR, CDR2 FQNEAQ (reference sequence).

The rearrangement joins TRBV4-1 to TRBJ2-5, with 7 positions matching TRBD2. Trimming at V came to 3 bases and at J to 5 bases, leaving 6 bases not matched to a gene. CDR1 is MGHRA, CDR2 YSYEKL, per germline. This CDR3 spans 14 amino acids. The CDR3 bases are TGCGCCAGCAGCCACGGGGAGGGTCAGGAGACCCAGTACTTC. Translating it yields CASSHGEGQETQYF.

This clonotype appeared once. The chain links TRBV29-1 to TRBJ1-3; no reliable D call. This CDR3 spans 16 amino acids. Germline V CDR1 and CDR2: SQVTM, ANQGSEA. Trimming cost V 0 bases and J 0 bases, with 12 bases left between them. CDR3 in amino acids: CSVEDLRPASGNTIYF. The DNA for the CDR3 is TGCAGCGTTGAAGATCTTCGCCCGGCCTCTGGAAACACCATATATTTT.

This rearrangement joins TRBV12-3 or TRBV12-4 to TRBJ2-2; unclear D gene. The CDR3 runs to 14 residues. V was shortened by 7 bases and J by 1 base, with 10 bases between the two germline ends. CDR3 region: CASTPSENTGELFF. CDR3 nucleotide sequence: TGTGCCAGCACCCCAAGCGAGAACACCGGGGAGCTGTTTTTT.

The table lists this clonotype with a count of one. The rearrangement links TRBV6-6 to TRBJ1-5; D gene unclear. Germline-derived CDR1 and CDR2 are MNHNY and SVGAGI (reference sequence). V gave up 5 bases and J gave up 6 bases, with 11 bases separating them. This CDR3 has 13 residues. The CDR3 nucleotides read TGTGCCAGCAGTAGCCATGAGGCTCAGCCCCAGCATTTT. It is translated as CASSSHEAQPQHF.

This chain uses TRBV5-4 with TRBJ2-1; 10 bases match TRBD2. Germline loops: CDR1 SGHNT, CDR2 YYREEE (reference sequence). The CDR3 is made up of 15 amino acids. Trimming took 3 bases from V and 10 from J; bases not matched to a gene: 10. CDR3 loop: CASSSRASGGLEQFF. CDR3 nucleotide sequence: TGTGCCAGCAGCTCCCGTGCTAGCGGGGGACTCGAGCAGTTCTTC.

The V gene is TRBV6-4, the J gene TRBJ2-6, with D uncertain. There are 13 residues in the CDR3. Trimming cost V 3 bases and J 4 bases, with 4 bases left between them. Germline CDR1 MRHNA, CDR2 SNTAGT. The CDR3 here is CASSEGGANVLTF. DNA of the CDR3: TGTGCCAGCAGTGAGGGGGGGGCCAACGTCCTGACTTTC.

This clonotype was detected only once. One junction end disagrees with the germline gene, perhaps due to a read error. The chain is built from TRBV7-7 and TRBJ1-2; tentative D call: TRBD1 (6 bases). The CDR3 extends over 14 amino acids. Per the germline V gene, CDR1 is SSHAT and CDR2 is FNYEAQ (reference sequence). CDR3 amino acids: CASSSDRTFRCYTF. The CDR3 nucleotides read TGTGCTAGCAGCTCAGACAGGACCTTCCGATGCTACACCTTC. The full variable domain, rest sourced from reference TRBV7-7 and TRBJ1-2, is GAGVSQSPRYKVTKRGQDVTLRCDPISSHATLYWYQQALGQGPEFLTYFNYEAQPDKSGLPSDRFSAERPEGSISTLTIQRTEQRDSAMYRCASSSDRTFRCYTFGSGTRLTVV.

This chain connects TRBV7-3 to TRBJ2-7, with D perhaps matching TRBD2 (7 bases). The CDR3 consists of 15 residues. Trimming pared 2 bases from V and 3 bases from J, leaving 14 bases between. Germline V CDR1 and CDR2: SGHTA, FQGTGA. The CDR3 here is CASSLDGGTNYEQYF. For the CDR3, the DNA is TGTGCCAGCAGCTTAGACGGGGGGACAAACTACGAGCAGTACTTC.

The rearrangement uses TRBV25-1 and TRBJ2-3, with 7 nucleotides matching TRBD1. CDR1 and CDR2 (germline): MGHDK, SYGVNS. The CDR3 is 13 amino acids. J lost 5 bases, V lost 4 bases, and 3 bases had no gene match. The CDR3 DNA reads TGTGCCAGCAGTGCCCCAGGGGGAGATACGCAGTATTTT. Its translation is CASSAPGGDTQYF.

In DNA form, the CDR3 reads TGTGCCACCGGCTCGGGGGACCGCACAGATACGCAGTATTTT. Encoded protein: CATGSGDRTDTQYF. This sequence joins TRBV15 and TRBJ2-3; D possibly corresponds to TRBD2 (6 bases). CDR3 length: 14 residues. The germline gives CDR1 LNHNV, CDR2 YYDKDF (reference sequence). Trimming took 8 bases from V and 1 from J, leaving 13 bases between them. The full variable domain, in which reference TRBV15 and TRBJ2-3 provide the parts outside the CDR3, is DAMVIQNPRYQVTQFGKPVTLSCSQTLNHNVMYWYQQKSSQAPKLLFHYYDKDFNNEADTPDNFQSRRPNTSFCFLDIRSPGLGDTAMYLCATGSGDRTDTQYFGPGTRLTVL.

The CDR3 spells CSARTGETEAFF. CDR3 nucleotide sequence: TGCAGTGCTCGGACAGGGGAGACTGAAGCTTTCTTT. The chain is built from TRBV20-1 and TRBJ1-1; TRBD1 matches at 9 bases. V lost 5 bases to trimming and J lost 5 bases; unmatched junction nucleotides: 3. CDR1 and CDR2 (germline): DFQATT, SNEGSKA (reference sequence). CDR3 length equals 12 residues.

This rearrangement joins TRBV27 to TRBJ1-1; D is possibly TRBD1 (5 bases). The germline CDR1 and CDR2 sequences are MNHEY and SMNVEV (reference sequence). The CDR3 loop spans 11 amino acids. Between the trimmed V and J ends, which lost 8 bases and 7 bases, there was a span of 11 bases. The CDR3 loop is CASHTGNEAFF. The CDR3 coding sequence is TGTGCCAGCCATACAGGAAATGAAGCTTTCTTT.

This sequence joins TRBV30 and TRBJ1-2; D is perhaps TRBD1 (6 bases). CDR3 length: 15 residues. Trimming took 4 bases from V and 4 from J, leaving 19 bases between them. CDR1 and CDR2 (germline): GTSNPN, SVGIG (reference sequence). CDR3 DNA sequence: TGTGCCTGGACCCTAACCGACATAGGGGGCTATGGCTACACCTTC. It translates to CAWTLTDIGGYGYTF.

The chain combines TRBV5-4 with TRBJ2-7; maybe TRBD1 (8 bases). The CDR3 length is 14 residues. Germline assignment: CDR1 SGHNT and CDR2 YYREEE (reference sequence). V shed 0 bases and J shed 4 bases, with 11 bases lying between them. In nucleotides, the CDR3 is TGTGCCAGCAGCTTGGACAGGGGGGGGTACGAGCAGTACTTC. This gives the protein CASSLDRGGYEQYF.

The genes are TRBV4-1 and TRBJ1-3, with TRBD1 identical over 9 bases. The V segment lost 4 bases and the J segment 2 bases; nucleotides outside the gene matches: 3. The germline CDR1 and CDR2 sequences are MGHRA and YSYEKL. The CDR3 loop spans 15 amino acids. In DNA form, the CDR3 reads TGCGCCAGCAGCCTACAGGGGGCTCCTGGAAACACCATATATTTT. Translating it yields CASSLQGAPGNTIYF.

This clonotype has just one count. The chain employs TRBV5-1 and TRBJ1-6; 8 bases are shared with TRBD1. Germline-derived CDR1 and CDR2 are SGHRS and YFSETQ. This CDR3 region has 15 residues. J gave up 7 bases and V 3 bases, and 6 bases lay outside the gene matches. The CDR3 DNA sequence: TGCGCCAGCAGCTGGGGGACAGGACGGAATTCACCCCTCCACTTT. Translation gives CASSWGTGRNSPLHF.